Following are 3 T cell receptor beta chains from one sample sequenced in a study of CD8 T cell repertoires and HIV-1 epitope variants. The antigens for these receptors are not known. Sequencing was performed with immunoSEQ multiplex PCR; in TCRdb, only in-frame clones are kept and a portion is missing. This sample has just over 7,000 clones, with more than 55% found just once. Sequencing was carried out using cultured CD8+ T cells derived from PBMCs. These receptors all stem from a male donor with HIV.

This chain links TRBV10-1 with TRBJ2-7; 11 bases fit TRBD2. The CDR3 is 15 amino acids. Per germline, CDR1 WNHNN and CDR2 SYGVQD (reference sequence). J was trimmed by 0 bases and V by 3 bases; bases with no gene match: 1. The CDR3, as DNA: TGCGCCAGCAGTGAACTAGCGGGAGTCTCCTACGAGCAGTACTTC. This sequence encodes CASSELAGVSYEQYF.

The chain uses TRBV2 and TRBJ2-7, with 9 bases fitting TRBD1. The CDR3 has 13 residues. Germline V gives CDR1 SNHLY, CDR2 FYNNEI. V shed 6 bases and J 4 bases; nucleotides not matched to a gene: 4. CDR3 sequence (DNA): TGTGCCAGCAGACCGGGACAGGGTTACGAGCAGTACTTC. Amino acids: CASRPGQGYEQYF.

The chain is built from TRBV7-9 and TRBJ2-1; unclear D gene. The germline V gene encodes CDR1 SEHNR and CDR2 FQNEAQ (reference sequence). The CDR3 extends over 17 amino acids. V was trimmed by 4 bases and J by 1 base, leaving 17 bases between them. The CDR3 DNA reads TGTGCCAGCAGCTGGGCGAGAGGACCAGAGTCCTACAATGAGCAGTTCTTC. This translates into CASSWARGPESYNEQFF.